This T cell receptor (beta chain) was retrieved from a study of post-analysis software for immune sequencing data. Study-wide background: Both relapsing-remitting and secondary progressive multiple sclerosis featured among the disease courses, as did progressive-relapsing multiple sclerosis. Overall study results and limits: Controls showed lower frequencies than patients for roughly five TRBV segments, and TRBV5-6, TRBV5-1 and TRBV20-1 were among these.

Points on this clonotype: Its antigen is unknown.

Libraries were made from TCR beta cDNA, and they carried unique molecular identifiers. TCRdb re-called the PCR reads with MiXCR, one entry per CDR3 protein. Of fewer than 850,000 distinct CDR3 sequences in the sample, just under 30% were seen once. This CDR3 is built from 15 residues. Trimming removed 10 bases from V and 0 bases from J, with 16 bases in between. Germline V CDR1 and CDR2: ENHRY, SYGVKD. The sequence was obtained from a girl between 10 and 17 years old with multiple sclerosis. The chain couples TRBV10-3 to TRBJ2-1, with D possibly being TRBD1 (8 bases). The sequenced material came from blood. CDR3 nucleotide sequence: TGTGCCACACAGGGGGGGAGGGCCTCCTACAATGAGCAGTTCTTC. Amino acids: CATQGGRASYNEQFF.